This is a list of T cell receptor beta chains from one sample in a study of blood T cell repertoires in COVID-19. Method: immunoSEQ multiplex PCR; TCRdb's copy keeps in-frame clones and lacks some. The table lists 140,000 or so clones, 88% of them singletons. The sequencing input was peripheral blood. Receptor source: a human donor with COVID-19, enrolled during active disease. The donor label of this sample is uncertain. The CDR3 runs from the conserved cysteine through the conserved F or W. The D gene is left open where the match is weak. Some rows have no size entry. The others give once, few or many, or a class for an expanded clone.

NA | TRBJ2-5 | TRBD1 | TRBV5-5 | CASSAGQAQNKETQYF | TGTGCCAGCAGCGCGGGACAGGCCCAGAATAAAGAGACCCAGTACTTC
NA | TRBJ2-7 | TRBD2 | TRBV9 | CASSATGTTYEQYF | TGTGCCAGCAGCGCCACCGGGACTACCTACGAGCAGTACTTC
NA | TRBJ2-7 | NA | TRBV27 | CASSFLIGYEQYF | TGTGCCAGCAGTTTTTTAATCGGCTACGAGCAGTACTTC
NA | TRBJ1-5 | TRBD1 | TRBV6-5 | CASSPRAGGGQPQHF | TGTGCCAGCAGTCCCCGCGCAGGGGGCGGTCAGCCCCAGCATTTT
NA | TRBJ2-5 | NA | TRBV3-1/TRBV3-2 | CASSNGVLGTQYF | TGTGCCAGCAGCAACGGGGTCCTTGGGACCCAGTACTTC
NA | TRBJ1-2 | NA | TRBV7-9 | CASRPPEGANYYGYTF | TGTGCCAGCAGGCCGCCAGAGGGCGCAAACTACTATGGCTACACCTTC
NA | TRBJ1-5 | NA | TRBV19 | CASSIGGVAKPQHF | TGTGCCAGTAGTATAGGGGGGGTTGCGAAGCCCCAGCATTTT
NA | TRBJ2-5 | NA | TRBV6-6 | CASSRGVQETQYF | TGTGCCAGCAGTAGAGGTGTTCAAGAGACCCAGTACTTC
NA | TRBJ2-7 | TRBD1 | TRBV5-1 | CASSLGDRSTYEQYF | TGCGCCAGCAGCTTGGGGGACAGGTCAACCTACGAGCAGTACTTC
few | TRBJ2-3 | NA | TRBV2 | CASSPVGGGADTQYF | TGTGCCAGCAGTCCCGTGGGGGGTGGGGCAGATACGCAGTATTTT
NA | TRBJ2-1 | TRBD1 | TRBV4-1 | CASSQDRGQGLFNEQFF | TGCGCCAGCAGCCAAGATAGGGGACAGGGATTATTCAATGAGCAGTTCTTC
once | TRBJ1-1 | TRBD1 | TRBV12-5 | CASGLGQGENTEAFF | TGTGCTAGTGGCCTTGGACAGGGGGAGAACACTGAAGCTTTCTTT
NA | TRBJ2-5 | TRBD2 | TRBV25-1 | CASSEYTTSGGSWTQYF | TGTGCCAGCAGTGAATACACCACTAGCGGGGGGTCCTGGACCCAGTACTTC
NA | TRBJ2-7 | TRBD1 | TRBV5-1 | CASSFTGDGEQYF | TGCGCCAGCAGCTTCACAGGGGACGGCGAGCAGTACTTC
NA | TRBJ2-3 | NA | TRBV15 | CATSRGQDFPDTQYF | TGTGCCACCAGCAGAGGACAGGACTTTCCAGATACGCAGTATTTT
NA | TRBJ2-7 | NA | TRBV3-1/TRBV3-2 | CASSLGHSYEQYF | TGTGCCAGCAGCCTCGGACACTCCTACGAGCAGTACTTC
once | TRBJ2-3 | TRBD1 | TRBV5-1 | CASSMTGVDTDTQYF | TGCGCCAGCAGCATGACAGGGGTCGACACAGATACGCAGTATTTT
NA | TRBJ1-1 | NA | TRBV6-5 | CASSRETEAFF | TGTGCCAGCAGTCGGGAGACTGAAGCTTTCTTT
few | TRBJ1-6 | NA | TRBV27 | CASSLRSGFYNSPLHF | TGTGCCAGCAGTTTACGCTCCGGTTTTTATAATTCACCCCTCCACTTT
NA | TRBJ2-3 | TRBD2 | TRBV12-3/TRBV12-4 | CASSAGEADTQYF | TGTGCCAGCAGTGCGGGGGAGGCAGATACGCAGTATTTT
NA | TRBJ2-7 | TRBD1 | TRBV6-5 | CASRAGTAPYEQYF | TGTGCCAGCAGGGCAGGGACAGCCCCCTACGAGCAGTACTTC
NA | TRBJ1-4 | TRBD1 | TRBV5-1 | CASRRGQAGDHEKLFF | TGCGCCAGCCGCAGGGGGCAGGCTGGGGACCATGAAAAACTGTTTTTT
once | TRBJ2-7 | NA | TRBV19 | CASSGSSDGEQYF | TGTGCCAGTAGTGGGAGCTCGGACGGCGAGCAGTACTTC
many | TRBJ2-7 | TRBD1 | TRBV10-1 | CASRRGTGVIGGTYEQYF | TGCGCCAGCAGGAGAGGGACAGGTGTCATAGGGGGAACCTACGAGCAGTACTTC
NA | TRBJ2-7 | TRBD1 | TRBV30 | CAWSITPGQGNNF | TGTGCCTGGAGTATTACACCCGGACAGGGTAACAACTTC
NA | TRBJ2-2 | TRBD1 | TRBV19 | CASSVQGAVGELFF | TGTGCCAGTAGTGTACAGGGGGCGGTCGGGGAGCTGTTTTTT
NA | TRBJ1-2 | NA | TRBV5-1 | CASSLDEGVNGYTF | TGCGCCAGCAGCTTGGACGAGGGAGTGAATGGCTACACCTTC
NA | TRBJ1-1 | NA | TRBV7-8 | CASSGGATGGAFF | TGTGCCAGCAGCGGTGGGGCCACGGGGGGAGCTTTCTTT
NA | TRBJ2-7 | NA | TRBV5-4 | CASSPSSGEQYF | TGTGCCAGCAGCCCCTCCTCGGGGGAGCAGTACTTC
NA | TRBJ1-1 | NA | TRBV7-3 | CASSPSDGGEAFF | TGTGCCAGCAGCCCCTCCGACGGGGGTGAAGCTTTCTTT
NA | TRBJ2-1 | TRBD2 | TRBV5-3 | CARSSPSTLADDNEQFF | TGTGCCAGAAGCTCACCGTCGACACTAGCGGACGACAATGAGCAGTTCTTC
NA | TRBJ1-2 | TRBD1 | TRBV5-1 | CASSPSTGVHYGYTF | TGCGCCAGCAGCCCATCAACAGGGGTTCACTATGGCTACACCTTC
few | TRBJ1-2 | NA | TRBV28 | CASSLESDSLIYGYTF | TGTGCCAGCAGCCTCGAATCGGACAGCCTCATCTATGGCTACACCTTC
few | TRBJ1-6 | NA | TRBV10-3 | CAISESIKASPLHF | TGTGCCATCAGTGAGTCAATAAAAGCTTCACCCCTCCACTTT
NA | TRBJ1-2 | NA | TRBV29-1 | CSVQDRNYGYTF | TGCAGCGTTCAAGACAGAAACTATGGCTACACCTTC
NA | TRBJ1-1 | TRBD1 | TRBV11-2 | CASSHGTVFTEAFF | TGTGCCAGCAGCCACGGGACAGTTTTCACTGAAGCTTTCTTT
NA | TRBJ1-2 | NA | TRBV9 | CASSRYPGVGYTF | TGTGCCAGCAGCAGATACCCCGGGGTCGGCTACACCTTC
NA | TRBJ2-7 | NA | TRBV27 | CASSQIGGREQYF | TGTGCCAGCAGTCAAATCGGGGGGCGGGAGCAGTACTTC
NA | TRBJ2-5 | NA | TRBV27 | CASSFSGPETQYF | TGTGCCAGCAGTTTCTCTGGCCCAGAGACCCAGTACTTC
NA | TRBJ2-2 | TRBD1 | TRBV7-7 | CASSLDDRETGELFF | TGTGCCAGCAGCTTAGACGACAGGGAGACCGGGGAGCTGTTTTTT
NA | TRBJ1-2 | TRBD1 | TRBV4-1 | CASSAPGQINYGYTF | TGCGCCAGCAGCGCCCCGGGACAGATAAACTATGGCTACACCTTC
NA | TRBJ2-1 | TRBD2 | TRBV7-6 | CASSLAGGPFSEQFF | TGTGCCAGCAGCCTAGCGGGGGGGCCTTTCAGTGAGCAGTTCTTC
NA | TRBJ1-3 | TRBD1 | TRBV3-1/TRBV3-2 | CASSQTPGQASGASGNTIYF | TGTGCCAGCAGCCAAACCCCGGGACAGGCCTCTGGGGCATCTGGAAACACCATATATTTT
NA | TRBJ2-5 | NA | TRBV21-1 | CASSKPNLGQGRLETQYF | TGTGCCAGCAGCAAACCCAACTTGGGACAGGGTCGGTTAGAGACCCAGTACTTC
many | TRBJ1-1 | NA | TRBV3-1/TRBV3-2 | CASSRGKGSGTNTEAFF | TGTGCCAGCAGCCGCGGTAAGGGAAGTGGGACTAACACTGAAGCTTTCTTT
NA | TRBJ2-5 | TRBD2 | TRBV5-1 | CASSHEGILAGPYPPRETQYF | TGCGCCAGCAGCCATGAGGGGATCCTAGCGGGCCCTTACCCGCCTCGAGAGACCCAGTACTTC
NA | TRBJ1-6 | NA | TRBV25-1 | CASSDYRGESPLHF | TGTGCCAGCAGTGATTACCGCGGCGAATCACCCCTCCACTTT
NA | TRBJ2-7 | TRBD2 | TRBV30 | CAWSVEIAGIYEQYF | TGTGCCTGGAGTGTTGAGATAGCGGGGATCTACGAGCAGTACTTC
NA | TRBJ1-6 | NA | TRBV5-1 | CASSLSGNSPLHF | TGCGCCAGCAGCTTGTCAGGGAATTCACCCCTCCACTTT
NA | TRBJ2-1 | TRBD1 | TRBV7-3 | CASSLNPDRGKFF | TGTGCCAGCAGCTTAAACCCCGACAGGGGGAAGTTCTTC
NA | TRBJ1-3 | NA | TRBV4-1 | CASSQVPLSSGNTIYF | TGCGCCAGCAGCCAAGTCCCCCTCAGCTCTGGAAACACCATATATTTT
NA | TRBJ2-3 | TRBD1 | TRBV29-1 | CSVPDYRGRNTQYF | TGCAGCGTACCGGATTACAGGGGAAGAAATACGCAGTATTTT
NA | TRBJ2-1 | TRBD1 | TRBV9 | CASSLRGTEYNEQFF | TGTGCCAGCAGCTTAAGGGGGACAGAATACAATGAGCAGTTCTTC
few | TRBJ1-6 | NA | TRBV3-1/TRBV3-2 | CASTGAHNSPLHF | TGTGCCAGCACCGGAGCGCATAATTCACCCCTCCACTTT
NA | TRBJ2-1 | NA | TRBV18 | CASSVDSGNEQFF | TGTGCCAGCTCAGTGGACAGCGGCAATGAGCAGTTCTTC